A selection of T cell receptor beta chains follows, all from one sample in a study of monozygotic twins with inflammatory bowel disease. TCRdb re-called the 5' RACE reads and shows each CDR3 protein once, DNA omitted. The sample features 300,000 to 400,000 distinct CDR3 sequences, with 2% to 2.5% in its top ten. What was sequenced was blood. All receptors come from a human donor with ulcerative colitis or Crohn's disease, or a healthy co-twin of an affected twin (not recorded which). Each CDR3 is given with its conserved first and last residue. Each record gives: J gene, V gene, CDR3 protein.

>TRBJ2-2|TRBV5-1
CASSFERLTGELFF
>TRBJ2-7|TRBV3-1
CASSQDPGLGSYEQYF
>TRBJ1-2|TRBV5-1
CASSLGVSGYGYTF
>TRBJ2-7|TRBV29-1
CSVKAGGPYEQYF
>TRBJ1-5|TRBV6-5
CASSYTDPGGNQPQHF
>TRBJ2-1|TRBV5-1
CASFPGPKSNEQFF
>TRBJ2-7|TRBV9
CASSVVAGRGEQYF
>TRBJ2-5|TRBV18
CASSPIPYETQYF
>TRBJ1-4|TRBV7-8
CASSLAHSSDEKLFF
>TRBJ2-1|TRBV5-1
CASRPGTSENEQFF
>TRBJ2-3|TRBV25-1
CASSDPSRGSFTDTQYF